These T cell receptor beta chains were read from a single sample in a study of control samples from healthy donors and cancer patients. Assay: immunoSEQ multiplex PCR; the TCRdb copy retains only in-frame clones and omits some. The table has some 160,000 clones, about 89% seen once; the top ten hold over 4%. The sequenced sample was blood. These receptors were taken from a man in his thirties or forties in good health. Each CDR3 is given with its conserved first and last residue. Fields, in order: clone size, J gene, V gene, CDR3 protein. Clone size is shown for a subset of rows, as once, few, many or a class of expanded clone.

- TRBJ2-7 TRBV14 CASSQLRDTLPYEQYF
- TRBJ1-1 TRBV19 CASSAGQGTMIAFF
- TRBJ1-3 TRBV9 CASSARLDGNTIYF
- TRBJ2-7 TRBV7-9 CASSLTRSGQGGSEQYF
few TRBJ2-3 TRBV9 CASSVRRSGYTDTQYF
- TRBJ1-5 TRBV7-2 CASSLGGQNQPQHF
- TRBJ2-5 TRBV2 CASSAQGEETQYF
- TRBJ2-1 TRBV12-2 CASRSHPIAGLNEQFF
- TRBJ2-5 TRBV7-2 CASSARETQYF
- TRBJ2-7 TRBV7-2 CASSRDRNSYEQYF
- TRBJ1-3 TRBV19 CASSIGRPIGNTIYF
- TRBJ2-2 TRBV24-1 CATSDYGQGATGELFF